The rows below give T cell receptor beta chains drawn from one sample of a study of tumor-infiltrating lymphocytes in oesophageal squamous cell carcinoma. TCRdb processed the PCR reads anew with MiXCR; each CDR3 protein has one entry. This sample has 15,000 to 20,000 distinct CDR3 sequences, with about 50% found just once. Sequenced material: esophageal tumor tissue. Every receptor here comes from a male donor with esophageal squamous cell carcinoma. Each CDR3 is given with its conserved first and last residue. D genes are given only for firm matches. Where a row states a size, it is once, few, many or the class of an expanded clone; other rows omit it.

J,D,V,size,CDR3,DNA
TRBJ2-7,NA,TRBV7-3,many,CASSPNHQMYNEQYF,TGTGCCAGCAGCCCAAATCACCAGATGTACAATGAGCAGTACTTC
TRBJ2-7,NA,TRBV9,few,CASSVEQGYEQYF,TGTGCCAGCAGCGTAGAGCAGGGGTACGAGCAGTACTTC
TRBJ2-1,TRBD1,TRBV5-1,medium-sized,CASSFGTGGYDEQFF,TGCGCCAGCAGCTTTGGGACAGGGGGCTACGATGAGCAGTTCTTC
TRBJ2-3,TRBD1,TRBV7-2,NA,CASSANRGRDTQYF,TGTGCCAGCAGCGCGAACAGGGGGCGGGATACGCAGTATTTT
TRBJ2-1,NA,TRBV7-6,NA,CASSPRQATSNSEQFF,TGTGCCAGCAGCCCACGACAGGCCACCAGTAATAGTGAGCAGTTCTTC
TRBJ1-1,NA,TRBV7-2,few,CASSLGGRAEAFF,TGTGCCAGCAGCTTAGGGGGCAGGGCTGAAGCTTTCTTT
TRBJ2-3,TRBD2,TRBV19,NA,CASSTTSASTDTQYF,TGTGCCAGTAGTACTACTAGCGCTAGCACAGATACGCAGTATTTT
TRBJ1-2,NA,TRBV5-3,NA,CASGYRDQNYGYTF,TGTGCCAGCGGGTACAGGGACCAGAACTATGGCTACACCTTC
TRBJ2-7,NA,TRBV11-2,NA,CASSFLHRSYEQYF,TGTGCCAGCAGCTTTTTACATCGCTCCTACGAGCAGTACTTC
TRBJ1-1,TRBD1,TRBV10-1,NA,CASSELGQGVTEAFF,TGCGCCAGCAGTGAGTTGGGACAGGGTGTCACTGAAGCTTTCTTT
TRBJ2-5,NA,TRBV12-3/TRBV12-4,NA,CASSLYRPGKETQYF,TGTGCCAGCAGTTTGTACCGGCCAGGGAAAGAGACCCAGTACTTC
TRBJ1-1,NA,TRBV6-1,many,CASRPTGRDTEAFF,TGTGCCAGCAGACCCACTGGGCGGGACACTGAAGCTTTCTTT
TRBJ2-7,NA,TRBV7-2,NA,CASRPSSYEQYF,TGTGCCAGCCGCCCCTCATCATACGAGCAGTACTTC
TRBJ2-7,NA,TRBV7-6,NA,CASSPQDGYEQYF,TGTGCCAGCAGCCCCCAAGACGGCTACGAGCAGTACTTC
TRBJ2-6,TRBD1,TRBV24-1,NA,CATSEPDRGLSGANVLTF,TGTGCCACCAGTGAGCCCGACAGGGGACTCTCTGGGGCCAACGTCCTGACTTTC
TRBJ2-1,TRBD2,TRBV7-2,few,CASRNSGRATYNEQFF,TGTGCCAGCAGGAATAGCGGGAGGGCCACGTACAATGAGCAGTTCTTC
TRBJ2-7,TRBD2,TRBV5-4,NA,CASSLITSGSGEQYF,TGTGCCAGCAGCTTGATAACTAGCGGGAGTGGAGAGCAGTACTTC
TRBJ2-7,TRBD1,TRBV4-1,many,CASSPKDREGYEQYF,TGCGCCAGCAGCCCCAAGGACAGGGAAGGCTACGAGCAGTACTTC
TRBJ1-2,NA,TRBV6-5,NA,CASSYQQSYGYTF,TGTGCCAGCAGTTACCAGCAGTCCTATGGCTACACCTTC
TRBJ2-4,TRBD2,TRBV7-3,NA,CASSFLAGGYNEQYF,TGTGCCAGCAGCTTCCTAGCGGGAGGGTACAATGAGCAGTACTTC
TRBJ2-1,TRBD2,TRBV7-9,NA,CASSRTSGGRNEQFF,TGTGCCAGCAGCCGGACTAGCGGGGGTCGTAATGAGCAGTTCTTC
TRBJ1-1,NA,TRBV24-1,many,CATSDSKTLNTEAFF,TGTGCCACCAGTGACTCCAAGACACTTAACACTGAAGCTTTCTTT
TRBJ2-6,NA,TRBV7-2,NA,CASSWDSGANVLTF,TGTGCCAGCAGCTGGGACTCTGGGGCCAACGTCCTGACTTTC
TRBJ2-7,TRBD1,TRBV7-9,many,CASSNRDRGSYEQYF,TGTGCCAGCAGCAACCGGGACAGGGGCTCCTACGAGCAGTACTTC
TRBJ2-1,TRBD1,TRBV7-6,few,CASSQDYGTGSDEQFF,TGCGCCAGCAGCCAAGATTATGGGACAGGGTCCGACGAGCAGTTCTTC
TRBJ2-1,NA,TRBV7-8,NA,CASSSTYNEQFF,TGTGCCAGCAGCTCGACCTACAATGAGCAGTTCTTC
TRBJ2-3,TRBD2,TRBV6-6,few,CASSRGTSFPDTQYF,TGTGCCAGCAGCCGAGGGACTAGCTTTCCAGATACGCAGTATTTT
TRBJ2-4,NA,TRBV7-3,NA,CASSLQGSAKNIQYF,TGTGCCAGCAGCCTTCAGGGGAGTGCCAAAAACATTCAGTACTTC
TRBJ1-5,NA,TRBV28,many,CASSLSGSNQPQHF,TGTGCCAGCAGTTTATCGGGAAGCAATCAGCCCCAGCATTTT
TRBJ2-5,TRBD2,TRBV7-9,few,CASSPSLAGGIETQYF,TGTGCCAGCAGCCCGTCCTTAGCGGGAGGGATTGAGACCCAGTACTTC
TRBJ2-1,NA,TRBV7-3,NA,CASSLRARQNPNRMNDNEQFF,TGTGCCAGCAGCTTAAGAGCTAGACAGAACCCTAACCGAATGAATGACAATGAGCAGTTCTTC
TRBJ1-4,TRBD1,TRBV6-8,once,CASSATGAPNEKLFF,TGTGCCAGCAGTGCCACAGGGGCTCCTAATGAAAAACTGTTTTTT
TRBJ1-6,NA,TRBV7-9,NA,CASSSRKIYNSPLHF,TGTGCCAGCAGCTCTAGGAAGATTTATAATTCACCCCTCCACTTT
TRBJ2-3,NA,TRBV6-1,large,CASTEAVFADTQYF,TGTGCCAGCACTGAAGCCGTTTTTGCAGATACGCAGTATTTT
TRBJ2-5,NA,TRBV10-3,once,CATGEETQYF,TGTGCTACGGGGGAAGAGACCCAGTACTTC
TRBJ1-5,NA,TRBV6-5,NA,CASIVGLYNQPQHF,TGTGCCAGCATAGTCGGGCTTTACAATCAGCCCCAGCATTTT
TRBJ2-3,NA,TRBV7-2,many,CASSLGADTQYF,TGTGCCAGCAGCTTAGGAGCAGATACGCAGTATTTT
TRBJ2-3,TRBD2,TRBV6-1,NA,CASSEARGGTDTQYF,TGTGCCAGCAGTGAAGCGCGGGGGGGCACAGATACGCAGTATTTT
TRBJ2-1,NA,TRBV7-3,NA,CASSLIGSGRNEQFF,TGTGCCAGCAGCTTAATCGGGAGTGGTAGGAATGAGCAGTTCTTC
TRBJ2-1,NA,TRBV11-2,many,CASRQGSSYNEQFF,TGTGCCAGCCGGCAGGGGTCCTCCTACAATGAGCAGTTCTTC
TRBJ2-7,NA,TRBV5-1,many,CASSLQGGNEQYF,TGCGCCAGCAGCTTGCAGGGGGGCAACGAGCAGTACTTC
TRBJ1-1,NA,TRBV7-4,NA,CASSLSQNTEAFF,TGTGCCAGCAGCTTAAGTCAGAACACTGAAGCTTTCTTT
TRBJ2-7,NA,TRBV6-1,NA,CASSEAALSGYEQYF,TGTGCCAGCAGTGAAGCGGCCCTGTCGGGGTACGAGCAGTACTTC
TRBJ2-3,TRBD2,TRBV11-2,NA,CASNLGVAGETTDTQYF,TGTGCCAGCAACTTAGGGGTAGCGGGGGAGACCACAGATACGCAGTATTTT
TRBJ2-2,NA,TRBV7-3,NA,CASSLSQGATGELFF,TGTGCCAGCAGCTTATCTCAGGGTGCGACCGGGGAGCTGTTTTTT
TRBJ2-2,NA,TRBV7-2,NA,CASSLVPGTSGETQYFGAGELFF,NA
TRBJ2-2,TRBD1,TRBV7-6,NA,CASSSAGGWNTGELFF,TGTGCCAGCAGCTCCGCAGGGGGTTGGAACACCGGGGAGCTGTTTTTT
TRBJ2-1,NA,TRBV10-3,few,CAISGTLAPSSYNEQFF,TGTGCCATCAGTGGTACTCTAGCGCCGAGCTCCTACAATGAGCAGTTCTTC
TRBJ2-7,NA,TRBV7-3,NA,CASSPQGNYEQYF,TGTGCCAGCAGCCCACAGGGTAACTACGAGCAGTACTTC
TRBJ2-7,NA,TRBV5-4,many,CASSLGISYYEQYF,TGTGCCAGCAGCTTGGGAATTTCCTATTACGAGCAGTACTTC
TRBJ2-3,TRBD1,TRBV7-2,large,CASTQGGGQGGADTQYF,TGTGCCAGCACCCAAGGGGGGGGACAGGGAGGTGCAGATACGCAGTATTTT
TRBJ2-5,TRBD2,TRBV7-2,NA,CANSFLTGGLKGETQYF,TGTGCCAACAGCTTTCTCACGGGGGGGCTTAAGGGAGAGACCCAGTACTTC
TRBJ2-7,NA,TRBV7-6,NA,CASSLDRADEQYF,TGTGCCAGCAGCTTAGACAGGGCCGACGAGCAGTACTTC
TRBJ2-5,TRBD2,TRBV19,NA,CASSITLAAGEQYF,TGTGCCAGTAGTATTACGCTAGCGGCTGGGGAGCAGTACTTC